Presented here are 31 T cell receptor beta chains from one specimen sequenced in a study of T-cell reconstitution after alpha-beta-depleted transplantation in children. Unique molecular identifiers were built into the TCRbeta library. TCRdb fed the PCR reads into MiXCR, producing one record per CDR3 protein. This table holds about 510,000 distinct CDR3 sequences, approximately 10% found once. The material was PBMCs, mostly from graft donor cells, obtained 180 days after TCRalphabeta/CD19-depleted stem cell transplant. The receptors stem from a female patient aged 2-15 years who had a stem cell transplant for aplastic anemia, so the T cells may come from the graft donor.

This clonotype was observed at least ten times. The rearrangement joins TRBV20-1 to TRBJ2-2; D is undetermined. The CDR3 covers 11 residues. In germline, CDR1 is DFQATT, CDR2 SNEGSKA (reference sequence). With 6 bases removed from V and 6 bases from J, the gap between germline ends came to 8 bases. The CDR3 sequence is CSAPGAGELFF. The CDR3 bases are TGCAGTGCCCCTGGGGCCGGGGAGCTGTTTTTT.

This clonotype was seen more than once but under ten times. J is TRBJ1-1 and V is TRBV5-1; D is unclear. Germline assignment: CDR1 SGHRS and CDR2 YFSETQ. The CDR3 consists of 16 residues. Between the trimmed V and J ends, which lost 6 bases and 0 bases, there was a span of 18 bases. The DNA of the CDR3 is TGCGCCAGCAATCCCTCCGCAGGCGGAATGAACACTGAAGCTTTCTTT. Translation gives CASNPSAGGMNTEAFF.

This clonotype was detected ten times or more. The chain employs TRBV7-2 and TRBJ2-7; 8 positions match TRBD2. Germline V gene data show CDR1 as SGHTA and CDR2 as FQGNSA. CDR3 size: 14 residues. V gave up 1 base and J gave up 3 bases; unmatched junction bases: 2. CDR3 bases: TGTGCCAGCAGCTTAGTAGCGGGACACTACGAGCAGTACTTC. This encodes CASSLVAGHYEQYF. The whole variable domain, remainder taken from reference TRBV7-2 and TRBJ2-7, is GAGVSQSPSNKVTEKGKDVELRCDPISGHTALYWYRQSLGQGLEFLIYFQGNSAPDKSGLPSDRFSAERTGGSVSTLTIQRTQQEDSAVYLCASSLVAGHYEQYFGPGTRLTVT.

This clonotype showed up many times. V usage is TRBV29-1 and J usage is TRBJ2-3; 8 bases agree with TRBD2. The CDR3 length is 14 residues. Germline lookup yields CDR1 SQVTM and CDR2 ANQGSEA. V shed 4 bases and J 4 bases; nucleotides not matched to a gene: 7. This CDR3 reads CSVARGRRADTQYF. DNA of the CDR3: TGCAGCGTTGCTCGCGGGAGGAGGGCAGATACGCAGTATTTT.

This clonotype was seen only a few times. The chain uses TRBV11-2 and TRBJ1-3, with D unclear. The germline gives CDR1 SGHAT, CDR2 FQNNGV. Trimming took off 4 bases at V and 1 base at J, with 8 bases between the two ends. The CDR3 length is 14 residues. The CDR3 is CASSSAPSGNTIYF. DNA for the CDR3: TGTGCCAGCAGCTCGGCCCCGTCTGGAAACACCATATATTTT. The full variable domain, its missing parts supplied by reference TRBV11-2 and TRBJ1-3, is EAGVAQSPRYKIIEKRQSVAFWCNPISGHATLYWYQQILGQGPKLLIQFQNNGVVDDSQLPKDRFSAERLKGVDSTLKIQPAKLEDSAVYLCASSSAPSGNTIYFGEGSWLTVV.

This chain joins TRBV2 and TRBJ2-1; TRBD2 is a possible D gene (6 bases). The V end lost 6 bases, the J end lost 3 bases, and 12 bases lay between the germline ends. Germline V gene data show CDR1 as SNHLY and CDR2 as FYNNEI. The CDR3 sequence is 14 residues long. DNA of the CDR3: TGTGCCAGCAGGGTAGCGGTCCTCTACAATGAGCAGTTCTTC. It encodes CASRVAVLYNEQFF.

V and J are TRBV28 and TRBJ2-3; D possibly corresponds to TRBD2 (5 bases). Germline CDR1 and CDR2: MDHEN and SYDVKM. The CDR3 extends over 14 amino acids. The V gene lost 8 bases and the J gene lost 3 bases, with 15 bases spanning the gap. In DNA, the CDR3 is TGTGCCAGCGGATTCGGGATAGGTACAGATACGCAGTATTTT. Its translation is CASGFGIGTDTQYF. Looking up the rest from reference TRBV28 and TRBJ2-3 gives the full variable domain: DVKVTQSSRYLVKRTGEKVFLECVQDMDHENMFWYRQDPGLGLRLIYFSYDVKMKEKGDIPEGYSVSREKKERFSLILESASTNQTSMYLCASGFGIGTDTQYFGPGTRLTVL.

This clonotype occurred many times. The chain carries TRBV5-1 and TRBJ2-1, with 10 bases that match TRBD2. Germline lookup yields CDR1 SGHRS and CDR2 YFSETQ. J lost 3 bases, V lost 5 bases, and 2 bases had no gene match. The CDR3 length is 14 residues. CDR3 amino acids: CASRRTSGYNEQFF. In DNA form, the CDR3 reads TGCGCCAGCAGAAGGACTAGCGGCTACAATGAGCAGTTCTTC. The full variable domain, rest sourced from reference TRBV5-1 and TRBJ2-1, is KAGVTQTPRYLIKTRGQQVTLSCSPISGHRSVSWYQQTPGQGLQFLFEYFSETQRNKGNFPGRFSGRQFSNSRSEMNVSTLELGDSALYLCASRRTSGYNEQFFGPGTRLTVL.

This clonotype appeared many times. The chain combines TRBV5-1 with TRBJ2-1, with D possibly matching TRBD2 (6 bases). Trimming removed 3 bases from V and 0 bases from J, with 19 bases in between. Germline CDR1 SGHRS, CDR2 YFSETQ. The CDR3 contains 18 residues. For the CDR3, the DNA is TGCGCCAGCAGCTATTACCCTAATGACGGGAGCTCCTACAATGAGCAGTTCTTC. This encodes CASSYYPNDGSSYNEQFF.

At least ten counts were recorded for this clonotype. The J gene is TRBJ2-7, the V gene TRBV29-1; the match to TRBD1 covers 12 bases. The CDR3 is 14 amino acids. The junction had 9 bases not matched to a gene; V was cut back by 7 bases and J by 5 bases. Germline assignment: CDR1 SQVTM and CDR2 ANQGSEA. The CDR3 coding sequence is TGCAGCGCCGACCACGGGACAGGGGGCGACGAGCAGTACTTC. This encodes CSADHGTGGDEQYF.

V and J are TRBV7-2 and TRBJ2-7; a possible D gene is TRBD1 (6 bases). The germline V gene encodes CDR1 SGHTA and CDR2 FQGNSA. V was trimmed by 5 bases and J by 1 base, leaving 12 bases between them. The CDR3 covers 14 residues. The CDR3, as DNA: TGTGCCAGCAGCGCCCGGGACAATTCCTACGAGCAGTACTTC. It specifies CASSARDNSYEQYF.

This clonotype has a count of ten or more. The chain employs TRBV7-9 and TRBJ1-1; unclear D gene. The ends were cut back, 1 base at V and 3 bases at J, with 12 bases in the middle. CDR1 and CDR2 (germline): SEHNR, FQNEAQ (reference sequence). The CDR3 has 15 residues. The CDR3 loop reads CASSLVVDGDTEAFF. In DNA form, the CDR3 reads TGTGCCAGCAGCTTAGTAGTGGATGGTGACACTGAAGCTTTCTTT.

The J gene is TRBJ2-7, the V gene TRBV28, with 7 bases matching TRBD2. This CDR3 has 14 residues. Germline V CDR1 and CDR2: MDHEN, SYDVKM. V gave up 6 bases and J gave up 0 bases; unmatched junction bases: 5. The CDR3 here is CASRTGGSSYEQYF. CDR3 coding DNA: TGTGCCAGCAGGACGGGGGGAAGCTCCTACGAGCAGTACTTC.

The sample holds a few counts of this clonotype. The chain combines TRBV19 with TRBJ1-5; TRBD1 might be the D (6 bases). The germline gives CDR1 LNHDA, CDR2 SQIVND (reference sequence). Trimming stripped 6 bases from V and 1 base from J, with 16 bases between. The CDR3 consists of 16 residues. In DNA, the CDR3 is TGTGCCAGTAGCCCAAATGAGGGGGGAAGCAATCAGCCCCAGCATTTT. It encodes CASSPNEGGSNQPQHF.

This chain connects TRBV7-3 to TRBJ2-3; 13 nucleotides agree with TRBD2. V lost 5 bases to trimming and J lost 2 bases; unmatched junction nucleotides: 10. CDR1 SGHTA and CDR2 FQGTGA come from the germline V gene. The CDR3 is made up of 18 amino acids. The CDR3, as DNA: TGTGCCAGCAGCCCCCACGGACTAGCGGGGGAATACACAGATACGCAGTATTTT. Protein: CASSPHGLAGEYTDTQYF.

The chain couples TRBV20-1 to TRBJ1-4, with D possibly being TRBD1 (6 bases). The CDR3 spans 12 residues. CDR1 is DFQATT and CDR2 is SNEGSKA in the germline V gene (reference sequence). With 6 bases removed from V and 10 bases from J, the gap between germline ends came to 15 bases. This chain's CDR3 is CSAGDNTGKLFF. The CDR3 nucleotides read TGCAGTGCGGGGGACAACACGGGAAAACTGTTTTTT.

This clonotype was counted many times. The CDR3 reads CASSLVSGWGSYNEQFF. The CDR3 DNA reads as TGTGCCAGCAGCTTAGTTTCCGGGTGGGGCTCCTACAATGAGCAGTTCTTC. The chain links TRBV7-2 to TRBJ2-1; no definite D call. Between the trimmed V and J ends, which lost 1 base and 0 bases, there was a span of 13 bases. The V gene's germline CDR1 is SGHTA and CDR2 FQGNSA. CDR3 length equals 17 residues.

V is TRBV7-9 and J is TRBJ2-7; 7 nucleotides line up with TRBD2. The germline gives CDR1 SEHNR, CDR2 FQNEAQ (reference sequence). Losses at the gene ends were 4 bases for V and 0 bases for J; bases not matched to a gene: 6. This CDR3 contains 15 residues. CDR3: CASSSSAGTSYEQYF. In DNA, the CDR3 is TGTGCCAGCAGCTCATCAGCGGGAACCTCCTACGAGCAGTACTTC.

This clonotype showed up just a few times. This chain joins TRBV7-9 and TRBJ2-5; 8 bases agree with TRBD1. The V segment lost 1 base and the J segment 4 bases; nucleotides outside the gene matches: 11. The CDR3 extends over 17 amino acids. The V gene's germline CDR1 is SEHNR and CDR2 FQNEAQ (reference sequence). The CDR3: CASSLEDRALLGETQYF. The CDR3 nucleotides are TGTGCCAGCAGCTTAGAGGACAGGGCCCTACTAGGAGAGACCCAGTACTTC.

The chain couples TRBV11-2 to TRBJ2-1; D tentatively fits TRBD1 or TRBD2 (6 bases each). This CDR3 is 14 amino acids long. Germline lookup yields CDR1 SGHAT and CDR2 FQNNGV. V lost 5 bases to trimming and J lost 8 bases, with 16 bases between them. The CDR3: CASSHIPGADEQFF. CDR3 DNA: TGTGCCAGCAGCCACATCCCGGGGGCCGATGAGCAGTTCTTC. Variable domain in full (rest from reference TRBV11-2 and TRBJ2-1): EAGVAQSPRYKIIEKRQSVAFWCNPISGHATLYWYQQILGQGPKLLIQFQNNGVVDDSQLPKDRFSAERLKGVDSTLKIQPAKLEDSAVYLCASSHIPGADEQFFGPGTRLTVL.

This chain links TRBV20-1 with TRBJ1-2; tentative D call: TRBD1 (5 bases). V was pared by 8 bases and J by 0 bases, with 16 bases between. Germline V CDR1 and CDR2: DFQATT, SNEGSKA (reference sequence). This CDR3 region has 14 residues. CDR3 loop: CSHGAALTNYGYTF. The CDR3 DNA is TGCAGTCATGGGGCCGCGCTTACTAACTATGGCTACACCTTC.

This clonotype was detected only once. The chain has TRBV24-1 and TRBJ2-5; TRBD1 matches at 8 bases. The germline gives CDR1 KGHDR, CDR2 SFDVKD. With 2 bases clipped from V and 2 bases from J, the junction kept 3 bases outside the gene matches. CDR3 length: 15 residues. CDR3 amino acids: CATSDWGTGQETQYF. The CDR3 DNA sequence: TGTGCCACCAGTGATTGGGGGACAGGTCAAGAGACCCAGTACTTC.

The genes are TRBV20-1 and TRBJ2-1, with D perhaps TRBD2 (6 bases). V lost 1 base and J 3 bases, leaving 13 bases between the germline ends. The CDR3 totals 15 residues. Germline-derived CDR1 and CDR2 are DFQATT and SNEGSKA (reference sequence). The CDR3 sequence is CSARVQEGLYNEQFF. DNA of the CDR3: TGCAGTGCTAGAGTACAGGAGGGCCTCTACAATGAGCAGTTCTTC.

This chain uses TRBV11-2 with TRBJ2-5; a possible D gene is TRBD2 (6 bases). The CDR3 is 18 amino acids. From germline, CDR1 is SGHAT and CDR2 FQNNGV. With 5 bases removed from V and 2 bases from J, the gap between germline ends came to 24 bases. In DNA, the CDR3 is TGTGCCAGCAGCCGGGGGTTAGCGGTTCTCTTAGGGCAAGAGACCCAGTACTTC. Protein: CASSRGLAVLLGQETQYF.

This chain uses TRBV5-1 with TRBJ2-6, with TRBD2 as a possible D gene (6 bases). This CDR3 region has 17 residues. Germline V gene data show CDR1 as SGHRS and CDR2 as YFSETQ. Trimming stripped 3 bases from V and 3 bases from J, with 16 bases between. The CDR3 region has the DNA TGCGCCAGCAGCTCAGTCCGGACTACGGGTGGGGCCAACGTCCTGACTTTC. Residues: CASSSVRTTGGANVLTF.

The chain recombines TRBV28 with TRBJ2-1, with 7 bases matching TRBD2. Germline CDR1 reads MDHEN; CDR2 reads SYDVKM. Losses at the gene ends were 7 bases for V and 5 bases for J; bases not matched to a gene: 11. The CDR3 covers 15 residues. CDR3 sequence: CASTAGGGAHNEQFF. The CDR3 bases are TGTGCCAGCACGGCCGGGGGAGGGGCTCACAATGAGCAGTTCTTC.

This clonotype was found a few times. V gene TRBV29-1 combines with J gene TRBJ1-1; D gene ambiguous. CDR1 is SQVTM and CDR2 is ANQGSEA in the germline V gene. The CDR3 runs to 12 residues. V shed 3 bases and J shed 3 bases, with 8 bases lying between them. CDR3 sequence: CSVEDLDTEAFF. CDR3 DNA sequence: TGCAGCGTTGAGGATTTAGACACTGAAGCTTTCTTT.

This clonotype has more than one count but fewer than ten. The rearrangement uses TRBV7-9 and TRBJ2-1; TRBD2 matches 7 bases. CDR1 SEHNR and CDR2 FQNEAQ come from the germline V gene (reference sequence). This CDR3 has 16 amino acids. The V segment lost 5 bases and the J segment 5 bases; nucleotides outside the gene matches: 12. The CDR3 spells CASSPLRAGENNEQFF. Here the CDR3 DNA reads TGTGCCAGCAGCCCCCTTAGGGCGGGAGAGAACAATGAGCAGTTCTTC.

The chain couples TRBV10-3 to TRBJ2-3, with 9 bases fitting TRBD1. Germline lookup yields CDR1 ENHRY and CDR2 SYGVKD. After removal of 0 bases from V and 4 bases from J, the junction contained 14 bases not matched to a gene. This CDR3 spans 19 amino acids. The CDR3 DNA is TGTGCCATCAGTGAGTCCATCACCAGACGGGACAGGGCGGCAGATACGCAGTATTTT. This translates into CAISESITRRDRAADTQYF.

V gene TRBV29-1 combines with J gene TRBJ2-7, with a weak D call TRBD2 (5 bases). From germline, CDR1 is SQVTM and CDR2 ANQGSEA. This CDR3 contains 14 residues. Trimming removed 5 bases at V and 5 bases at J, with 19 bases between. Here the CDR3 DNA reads TGCAGCGTTAGCCTGTCCGAGGGAGTCCACGAGCAGTACTTC. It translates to CSVSLSEGVHEQYF.

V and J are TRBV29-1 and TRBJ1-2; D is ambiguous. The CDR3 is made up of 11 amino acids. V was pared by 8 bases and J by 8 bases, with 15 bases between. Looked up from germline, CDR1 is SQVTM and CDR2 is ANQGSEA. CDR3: CSLRVRAGYTF. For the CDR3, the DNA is TGCAGCTTGCGTGTTCGGGCCGGCTACACCTTC.